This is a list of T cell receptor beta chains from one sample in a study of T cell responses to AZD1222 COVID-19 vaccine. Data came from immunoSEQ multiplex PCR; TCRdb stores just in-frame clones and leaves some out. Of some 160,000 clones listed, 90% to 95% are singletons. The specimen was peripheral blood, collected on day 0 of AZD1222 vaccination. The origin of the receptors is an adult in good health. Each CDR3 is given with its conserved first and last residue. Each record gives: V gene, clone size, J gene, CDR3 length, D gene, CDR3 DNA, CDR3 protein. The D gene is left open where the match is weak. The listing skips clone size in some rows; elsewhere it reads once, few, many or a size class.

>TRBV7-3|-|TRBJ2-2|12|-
TGTGCCAGCAGCTTTATCCCCGGGGAGCTGTTTTTT
CASSFIPGELFF
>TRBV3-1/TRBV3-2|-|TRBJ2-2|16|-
TGTGCCAGCAGCCACAGAATTAGGGCGAGCACCGGAGAGCTGTTTTTT
CASSHRIRASTGELFF
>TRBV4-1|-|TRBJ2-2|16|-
TGCGCCAGCAGCCAAGGGGAGATGGTAATGAACGGGGAGCTGTTTTTT
CASSQGEMVMNGELFF
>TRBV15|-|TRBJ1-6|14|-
TGTGCCACCAGCAGAGACGGCACTAATTCACCCCTCCACTTT
CATSRDGTNSPLHF
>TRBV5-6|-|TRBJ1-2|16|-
TGTGCCAGCAGCTTGAATCCTCAGGGTTTCGGTCCTGGCTACACCTTC
CASSLNPQGFGPGYTF
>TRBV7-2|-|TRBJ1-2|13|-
TGTGCCAGCAGCTTAACGAGGGAATATGGCTACACCTTC
CASSLTREYGYTF
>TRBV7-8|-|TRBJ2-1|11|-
TGTGCCAGCAGCTTAGACAATGAGCAGTTCTTC
CASSLDNEQFF
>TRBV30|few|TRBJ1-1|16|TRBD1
TGTGCCTGGAGTTCCTTTGACAGGGGATCGGGAACTGAAGCTTTCTTT
CAWSSFDRGSGTEAFF
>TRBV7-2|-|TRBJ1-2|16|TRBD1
TGTGCCAGCAGCTTAGAGGGCAGGGGGCATTACTATGGCTACACCTTC
CASSLEGRGHYYGYTF
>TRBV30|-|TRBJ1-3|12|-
TGTGCCTGGACAGGGGCTGGAAACACCATATATTTT
CAWTGAGNTIYF
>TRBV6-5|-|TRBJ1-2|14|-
TGTGCCAGCAGAGTAACAGGAACAAACTATGGCTACACCTTC
CASRVTGTNYGYTF
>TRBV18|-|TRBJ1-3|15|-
TGTGCCAGCTCACCAGGGGGCCTAGGAGGAAACACCATATATTTT
CASSPGGLGGNTIYF
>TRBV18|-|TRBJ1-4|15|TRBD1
TGTGCCAGCTCACCCACAGGGGAGTTTAATGAAAAACTGTTTTTT
CASSPTGEFNEKLFF
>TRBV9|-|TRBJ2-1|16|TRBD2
TGTGCCAGCAGCGTAGTAAGCGGGGCGGGGAACAATGAGCAGTTCTTC
CASSVVSGAGNNEQFF
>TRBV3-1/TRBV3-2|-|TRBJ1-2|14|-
TGTGCCAGCAGCCCAGGGGTGGGGTCATTTGGCTACACCTTC
CASSPGVGSFGYTF
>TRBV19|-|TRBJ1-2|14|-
TGTGCCAGTAGTATGCAGGGGCGACTATATGGCTACACCTTC
CASSMQGRLYGYTF
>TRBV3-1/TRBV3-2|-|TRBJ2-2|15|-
TGTGCCAGCAGCCAGCAGTTCGCGAACACCGGGGAGCTGTTTTTT
CASSQQFANTGELFF
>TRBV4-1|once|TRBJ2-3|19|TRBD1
TGCGCCAGCAGCCATTCTAACCTACGGGACAGGCGTTTTCCAGATACGCAGTATTTT
CASSHSNLRDRRFPDTQYF
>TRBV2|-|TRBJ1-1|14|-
TGTGCCAGCAGTGTCGGATTCATGAACACTGAAGCTTTCTTT
CASSVGFMNTEAFF
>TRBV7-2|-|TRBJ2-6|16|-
TGTGCCAGCAGCTTCTTTGACAGCTCTGGGGCCAACGTCCTGACTTTC
CASSFFDSSGANVLTF
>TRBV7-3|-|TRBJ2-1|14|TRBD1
TGTGCCAGCAGCCGAGGACAGGGTGTACATGAGCAGTTCTTC
CASSRGQGVHEQFF
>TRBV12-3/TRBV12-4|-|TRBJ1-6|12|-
TGTGCCAGCAGTTTTTCTGGGTCACCCCTCCACTTT
CASSFSGSPLHF
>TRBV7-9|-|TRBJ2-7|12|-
TGTGCCAGTCAGGGTAAGCACTACGAGCAGTACTTC
CASQGKHYEQYF
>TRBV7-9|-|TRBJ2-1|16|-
TGTGCCAGCAGCCCCGGCGGCCCCCTCTCCTACAATGAGCAGTTCTTC
CASSPGGPLSYNEQFF
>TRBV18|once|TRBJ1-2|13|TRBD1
TGTGCCAGCTCACCGGAGGGGGCGAGCGGCTACACCTTC
CASSPEGASGYTF
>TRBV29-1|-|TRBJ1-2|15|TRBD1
TGCAGCGCCAGGACAGGGCTCGGGGTAACTTATGGCTACACCTTC
CSARTGLGVTYGYTF
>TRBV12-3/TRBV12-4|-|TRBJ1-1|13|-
TGTGCCAGCAGTCCACCCGTACAGGGTCCGGCTTTCTTT
CASSPPVQGPAFF
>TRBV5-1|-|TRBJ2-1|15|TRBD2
TGCGCCAGCAGCTACAGCGGGGGGGCCTTCAATGAGCAGTTCTTC
CASSYSGGAFNEQFF
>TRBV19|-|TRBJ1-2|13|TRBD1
TGTGCCAGTACCACCGACAGGGAGTCTGGCTACACCTTC
CASTTDRESGYTF
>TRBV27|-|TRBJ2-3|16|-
TGTGCCAGCAGTACCCTGGTGGGGCCGGGTTCAGATACGCAGTATTTT
CASSTLVGPGSDTQYF